This entry concerns a single TCR beta chain. The antigen is unknown. This record belongs to a study of lymphopenia after photon versus proton radiotherapy. Findings and caveats of the study: Post-nadir diversity loss with photons came from oligoclonal expansion, particularly CD8+ Temra cells. Photon-treated patients lost naive T cells and TCR diversity; proton-treated stayed stable.

This CDR3 region has 15 residues. Per the germline V gene, CDR1 is SGHNT and CDR2 is YYREEE (reference sequence). Trimming removed 0 bases at V and 3 bases at J, with 13 bases between. Measured with immunoSEQ multiplex PCR; TCRdb has only the in-frame clones, and not every one. The repertoire holds approximately 16,000 clones, more than 75% seen once, with under 14% in the top ten. The chain joins TRBV5-4 to TRBJ2-7; D perhaps matches TRBD2 (6 bases). The TCR comes from a man in his 70s with pancreatic cancer. The sequenced sample was peripheral blood, obtained from a patient treated with proton-based radiotherapy. CDR3 sequence (DNA): TGTGCCAGCAGCTTGGACCCCGGGAGAGTCTACGAGCAGTACTTC. This encodes CASSLDPGRVYEQYF.